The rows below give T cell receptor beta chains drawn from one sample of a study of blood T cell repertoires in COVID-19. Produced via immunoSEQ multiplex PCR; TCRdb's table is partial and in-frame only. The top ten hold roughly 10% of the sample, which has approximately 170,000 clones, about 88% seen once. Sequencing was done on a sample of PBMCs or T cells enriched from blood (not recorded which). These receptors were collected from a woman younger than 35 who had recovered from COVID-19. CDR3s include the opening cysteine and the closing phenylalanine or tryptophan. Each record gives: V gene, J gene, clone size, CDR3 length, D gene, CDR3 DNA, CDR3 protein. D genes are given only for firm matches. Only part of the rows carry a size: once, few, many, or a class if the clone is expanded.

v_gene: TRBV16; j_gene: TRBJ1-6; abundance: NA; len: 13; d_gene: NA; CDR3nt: TGTGCCAGCAGGGACAAAAATAATTCACCCCTCCACTTT; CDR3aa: CASRDKNNSPLHF
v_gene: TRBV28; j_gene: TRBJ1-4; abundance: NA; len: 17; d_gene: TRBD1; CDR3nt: TGTGCCAGCAGGAGGTTATGGTCGGGACAGGGTAGGGAAAAACTGTTTTTT; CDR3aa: CASRRLWSGQGREKLFF
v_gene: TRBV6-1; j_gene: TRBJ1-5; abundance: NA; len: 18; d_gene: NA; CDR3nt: TGTGCCAGCAGTGATTATAGTGTGGGCCAGGTTAACAATCAGCCCCAGCATTTT; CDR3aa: CASSDYSVGQVNNQPQHF
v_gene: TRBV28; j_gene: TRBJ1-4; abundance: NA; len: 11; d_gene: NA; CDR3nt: TGTGCCAGCAGGGCAGATGAAAAACTGTTTTTT; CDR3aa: CASRADEKLFF
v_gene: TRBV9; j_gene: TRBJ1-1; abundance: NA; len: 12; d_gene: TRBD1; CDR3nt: TGTGCCAGCAGCCCCTCGGGACAGGCCGCTTTCTTT; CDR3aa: CASSPSGQAAFF
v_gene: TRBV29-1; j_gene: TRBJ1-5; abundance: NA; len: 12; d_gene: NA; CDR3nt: TGCAGCGTTGGAGGGGGGGACCAGCCCCAGCATTTT; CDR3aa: CSVGGGDQPQHF
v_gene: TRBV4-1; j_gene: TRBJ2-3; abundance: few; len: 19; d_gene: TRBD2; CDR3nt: TGCGCCAGCAGCCAAGATTTGGTAATGGGTAGCGGGGTCACAGATACGCAGTATTTT; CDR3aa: CASSQDLVMGSGVTDTQYF
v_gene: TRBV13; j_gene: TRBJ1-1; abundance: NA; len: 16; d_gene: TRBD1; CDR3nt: TGTGCCAGCAGCTTAGCGTGGGGACAGGAGAACACTGAAGCTTTCTTT; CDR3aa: CASSLAWGQENTEAFF
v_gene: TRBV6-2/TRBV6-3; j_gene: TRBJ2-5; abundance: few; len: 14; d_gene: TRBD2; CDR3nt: TGTGCCAGCAGTTTGCGGGAGGTTGGAGAGACCCAGTACTTC; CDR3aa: CASSLREVGETQYF
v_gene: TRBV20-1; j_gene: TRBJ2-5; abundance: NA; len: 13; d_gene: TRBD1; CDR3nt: TGCAGTGCTAGTCGGACAGGTCAAGAGACCCAGTACTTC; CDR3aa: CSASRTGQETQYF
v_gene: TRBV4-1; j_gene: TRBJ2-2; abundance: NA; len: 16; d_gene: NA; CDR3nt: TGCGCCAGCAGCCCGCCGGACAGAGCGAACACCGGGGAGCTGTTTTTT; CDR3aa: CASSPPDRANTGELFF
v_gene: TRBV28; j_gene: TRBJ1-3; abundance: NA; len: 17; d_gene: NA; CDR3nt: TGTGCCAGCAGTTTGTTAGCAGGGGCAAAGGCTGGAAACACCATATATTTT; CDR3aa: CASSLLAGAKAGNTIYF
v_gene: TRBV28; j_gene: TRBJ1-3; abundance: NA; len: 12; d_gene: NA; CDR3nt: TGTGCCAGCAACGGAGGGGGAAACACCATATATTTT; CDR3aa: CASNGGGNTIYF
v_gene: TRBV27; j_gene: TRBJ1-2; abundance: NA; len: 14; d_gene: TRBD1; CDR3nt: TGTGCCAGCAGTCTCGACAGGGACCACTATGGCTACACCTTC; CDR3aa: CASSLDRDHYGYTF
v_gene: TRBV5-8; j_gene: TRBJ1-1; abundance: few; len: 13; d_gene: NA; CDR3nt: TGTGCCAGCAGCTCAGGGATTCGAACTGAAGCTTTCTTT; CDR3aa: CASSSGIRTEAFF
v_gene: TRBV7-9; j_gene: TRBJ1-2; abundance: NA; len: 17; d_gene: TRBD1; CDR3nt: TGTGCCAGCAGCCCGCCCACGGGAGGGGGCGTACATGGAGGCTACACCTTC; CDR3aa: CASSPPTGGGVHGGYTF
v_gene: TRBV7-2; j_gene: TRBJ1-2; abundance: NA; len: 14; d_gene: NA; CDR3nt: TGTGCCAGCAGCTTATCAGGGGACAACTATGGCTACACCTTC; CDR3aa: CASSLSGDNYGYTF
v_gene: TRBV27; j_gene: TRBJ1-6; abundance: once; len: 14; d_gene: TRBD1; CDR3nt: TGTGCCAGCAGCCCCGGGACAGTTGATTCACCCCTCCACTTT; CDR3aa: CASSPGTVDSPLHF